Listed below are T cell receptor beta chains from one sample, sequenced in a study of tumor-infiltrating lymphocytes in primary liver carcinoma. TCRdb re-called the multiplex PCR reads through MiXCR, storing one row per CDR3 protein. The sample lists about 120,000 distinct CDR3 sequences; 55% to 70% were seen once. The material sequenced was tumor-adjacent normal liver tissue. These receptors all stem from a woman aged 55-69 years with primary liver carcinoma and hepatitis B virus infection. Each CDR3 is given with its conserved first and last residue. A D gene is named only where the DNA matches it firmly. Size tells how often a clone was seen (once, few, many) or the class of an expanded clone, and some rows leave it out.

j_gene	d_gene	v_gene	abundance	CDR3nt	CDR3aa
TRBJ2-3	NA	TRBV7-9	many	TGTGCCAGCAGCTTAGGGAGCACAGATACGCAGTATTTT	CASSLGSTDTQYF
TRBJ2-3	NA	TRBV4-2	NA	TGTGCCAGCAGCCAAGCAGATACGCATTATTTT	CASSQADTHYF
TRBJ2-4	TRBD1	TRBV5-5	NA	TGTGCCAGCTATTCTTCAGGGGGCGCAGAAAACATTCAGTACTTC	CASYSSGGAENIQYF
TRBJ2-7	NA	TRBV5-6	NA	TGTGCCAGCAGCTTGTCGGGTAATTATGAGCAGCACTTC	CASSLSGNYEQHF
TRBJ2-3	NA	TRBV21-1	NA	TGTGCCAGCAGCAAAGGGGGACAGCCCAGCACAGATACGCAGTATTTT	CASSKGGQPSTDTQYF
TRBJ2-3	NA	TRBV12-3/TRBV12-4	NA	TGTGCCAGTAGTTTATCGCCTCGGGCTATTCGCACAGATACGCAGTATTTT	CASSLSPRAIRTDTQYF
TRBJ1-4	NA	TRBV2	NA	TGTGCCAGTAGTGAATATGTTCAAAATGAAAAACTGTTTTTT	CASSEYVQNEKLFF
TRBJ1-3	TRBD1	TRBV6-6	NA	TGTGCCAACAGTACCCGGGACAGCGGAAACACCATATATTTC	CANSTRDSGNTIYF
TRBJ1-1	TRBD1	TRBV6-5	NA	TGTGCCAGCAGCACCGGGACAGGGAACACGGAAGCTTTCTTT	CASSTGTGNTEAFF
TRBJ1-1	NA	TRBV5-1	NA	TGCGCCAGCAGGGTTGGGGGACAAACGAACACTGAAGCTTTCTTT	CASRVGGQTNTEAFF
TRBJ2-1	NA	TRBV4-1	few	TGCACCAGCAGCCCAGAGGCTAGCGATCTCCGGGATGAGCGGTTCTTC	CTSSPEASDLRDERFF
TRBJ2-3	NA	TRBV11-3	NA	TGTGCCGGCAGCTTCAGGACCAGCACAGATACCCAGTATTTT	CAGSFRTSTDTQYF
TRBJ2-1	NA	TRBV4-1	NA	TGCGCCAGCGGCGCTGAGGCGATTAGCTGGTGTGAGCAGTTCTTC	CASGAEAISWCEQFF
TRBJ1-1	NA	TRBV12-3/TRBV12-4	NA	TGTTCCAGCAGTCTCCACCAGGGGTGGCCTCAAGCTTTCTTT	CSSSLHQGWPQAFF
TRBJ1-5	TRBD1	TRBV4-2	many	TGTGCCAGCAGCCAAGATGGACAGGGGAGTCAGCCCCAGCATTTT	CASSQDGQGSQPQHF
TRBJ2-7	NA	TRBV11-2	NA	TGTGCCAGCAGCTTATATCACTCCGGAGGGAGATTTCACGAGCATTACTTC	CASSLYHSGGRFHEHYF
TRBJ1-3	NA	TRBV12-3/TRBV12-4	many	TGTGCCAGCAGTCTTAGGGTCCACGAAACTGGAAACACCATATATTTT	CASSLRVHETGNTIYF
TRBJ1-1	TRBD1	TRBV12-3/TRBV12-4	few	TGTGCCAGCAGTCCCAGGACAGGGATTGAAGCTTTCTTT	CASSPRTGIEAFF
TRBJ2-3	NA	TRBV29-1	NA	TGCTGCGTGTCTAGTGGCTGGGGCACAGGTACGCAGTATTTT	CCVSSGWGTGTQYF
TRBJ1-1	NA	TRBV28	NA	TGTGCCAGCAGTTTAGTTGTGGGACGGGGAGTTTTCTTT	CASSLVVGRGVFF
TRBJ2-3	NA	TRBV18	many	TGTGCCAGCTCACCGAGCACAGATACGCAGTATTTT	CASSPSTDTQYF
TRBJ1-4	NA	TRBV11-2	medium-sized	TGTGCCAGCAGCCGATCCAGAGAAAAACTGTTTTTT	CASSRSREKLFF
TRBJ2-3	TRBD1	TRBV28	many	TGTGCCAGCAGTTTAGGAGGACAGGGTATGGATACGCAGTATTTT	CASSLGGQGMDTQYF
TRBJ2-1	NA	TRBV12-5	once	TGTGCTAGTGGTTTGGAATGGGGCCGCAAGCACTTCTTC	CASGLEWGRKHFF
TRBJ1-2	NA	TRBV2	NA	TGTGCCAGCAGTGGCGACAGGATGAACTATGGCTACACCTTC	CASSGDRMNYGYTF
TRBJ1-1	NA	TRBV2	NA	TGTGCCAGCAGTGAATTACAGGGTTACACTGAAGCTTTCTTT	CASSELQGYTEAFF
TRBJ2-7	TRBD1	TRBV28	once	TGTGCCATCAGTTCACCAAGGACAGGGCAATACTCCTACGAGCAGTACTTC	CAISSPRTGQYSYEQYF
TRBJ1-2	TRBD1	TRBV13	many	TGTGCCAGCAGCTTGACAGGGTCTAACTATGGCTACACCTTC	CASSLTGSNYGYTF
TRBJ1-1	NA	TRBV13	NA	TGTGCCAGCAGCCCATACCTAGCGGCGAACGCTGAGGCTTTCTTT	CASSPYLAANAEAFF
TRBJ1-2	NA	TRBV6-5	NA	TGTGCCAGCAGCAAGGACAGAAATGGCTACACCTTC	CASSKDRNGYTF
TRBJ1-6	NA	TRBV6-5	NA	TGTGTCAGCAGTTACTATGGGAGTGTTGGATCACCCCTCCACTTT	CVSSYYGSVGSPLHF
TRBJ2-5	NA	TRBV11-2	NA	TGTGCCGGCAGTACCCTGGGATTTGCAGGAGAGACCCAGTACTTC	CAGSTLGFAGETQYF
TRBJ2-3	TRBD2	TRBV11-3	NA	TGTGCCAGCAGCACCCTAGCGGGCCCCACAAATTCGCAGTATTTT	CASSTLAGPTNSQYF
TRBJ2-7	NA	TRBV30	NA	TGTGCCTGGAGTAGGATGGGCTTCGAGCAGTACTTC	CAWSRMGFEQYF
TRBJ2-1	TRBD1	TRBV28	NA	TGTGCCAGCAGTTCCCCGGGACAGAGGGCAATCAATGAGCAGTTCTTC	CASSSPGQRAINEQFF
TRBJ2-1	NA	TRBV5-6	NA	TGTGCCGGCAGCTTGCTGTTGAGACAGCGACACAATGAGCAGTTCTTC	CAGSLLLRQRHNEQFF
TRBJ2-3	NA	TRBV5-5	NA	TGTGTCAGTAGCTTGTTAGAGGGACCAGATACGCAGTATTTT	CVSSLLEGPDTQYF
TRBJ1-4	TRBD1	TRBV6-1	many	TGTGCCAGCAGCACAGGGGGCGCGGGTGAAAAACTGTTTTTT	CASSTGGAGEKLFF
TRBJ2-1	TRBD1	TRBV11-1	NA	TGTACCAGCAGCTACCGGGACAGGGTCATCGATGAGTACTTCTTC	CTSSYRDRVIDEYFF
TRBJ1-5	NA	TRBV5-1	many	TGCGCCAGCAGTCGGGACCTCAATCAGCCCCAGCATTTT	CASSRDLNQPQHF